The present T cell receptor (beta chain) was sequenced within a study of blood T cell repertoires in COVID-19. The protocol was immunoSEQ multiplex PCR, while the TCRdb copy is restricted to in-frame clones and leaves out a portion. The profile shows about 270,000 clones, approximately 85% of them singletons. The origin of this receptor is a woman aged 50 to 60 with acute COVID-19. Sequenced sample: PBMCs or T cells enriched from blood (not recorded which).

The CDR3 sequence: CASGLGQPGANVLTF. The CDR3 nucleotides are TGTGCTAGTGGTTTGGGACAGCCTGGGGCCAACGTCCTGACTTTC. This sequence joins TRBV12-5 and TRBJ2-6, with a weak D call TRBD1 (5 bases). This CDR3 has 15 residues. Germline V CDR1 and CDR2: LGHNT, FRNRAP. V was cut by 1 base and J by 2 bases, with 6 bases left in between.